This T cell receptor (beta chain) was identified during a study of blood T cell repertoires in COVID-19. The V gene end was trimmed by 1 base and the J gene end by 5 bases; junction bases not matched to a gene: 10. Looked up from germline, CDR1 is KGHSH and CDR2 is LQKENI. The CDR3 contains 17 residues. In the original analysis: The assay estimated nucleated cells by amplifying reference gene primers. Sequenced by immunoSEQ multiplex PCR; TCRdb stores in-frame clones only, minus some. The DNA was the basis for D and trimming; V, J and clone size are from that table. The sample has about 120,000 clones, around three quarters seen once; the top ten hold about a sixth.

The specimen was peripheral blood. The sequence was obtained from a man aged 60-69 years with active or convalescent COVID-19. This chain connects TRBV18 to TRBJ2-5; 10 nucleotides match TRBD2. The chain's CDR3 is CASSPRALAGVEETQYF. The CDR3 DNA reads as TGTGCCAGCTCACCACGAGCCCTAGCGGGAGTAGAGGAGACCCAGTACTTC.